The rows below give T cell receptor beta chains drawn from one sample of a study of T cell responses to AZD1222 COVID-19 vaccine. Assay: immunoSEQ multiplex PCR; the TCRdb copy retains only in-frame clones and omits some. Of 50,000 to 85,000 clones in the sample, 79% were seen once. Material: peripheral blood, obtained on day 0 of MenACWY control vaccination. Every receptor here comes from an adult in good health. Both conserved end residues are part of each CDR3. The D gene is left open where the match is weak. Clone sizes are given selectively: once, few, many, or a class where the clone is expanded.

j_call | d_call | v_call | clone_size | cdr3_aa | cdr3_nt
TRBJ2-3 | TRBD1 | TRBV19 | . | CASSIGTGADTQYF | TGTGCCAGTAGTATAGGGACAGGGGCAGATACGCAGTATTTT
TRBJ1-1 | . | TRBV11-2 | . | CASSLVGTSLAGTEAFF | TGTGCCAGCAGCTTAGTCGGGACTTCCCTGGCGGGCACTGAAGCTTTCTTT
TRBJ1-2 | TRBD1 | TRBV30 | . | CAWGGDRGRGYTF | TGTGCCTGGGGAGGAGACAGGGGGCGCGGCTACACCTTC
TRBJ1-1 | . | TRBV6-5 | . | CASRRDGLNTEAFF | TGTGCCAGCCGGCGAGATGGCTTGAACACTGAAGCTTTCTTT
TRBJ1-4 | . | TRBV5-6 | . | CASSLGPREKLFF | TGTGCCAGCAGCTTGGGTCCGCGTGAAAAACTGTTTTTT
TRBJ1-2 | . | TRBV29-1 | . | CSVGTGGGGYTF | TGCAGCGTTGGCACCGGGGGGGGTGGCTACACCTTC
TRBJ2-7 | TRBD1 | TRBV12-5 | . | CASGFGQGYYEQYF | TGTGCTAGTGGTTTCGGACAGGGGTACTACGAGCAGTACTTC
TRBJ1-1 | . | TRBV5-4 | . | CASRPNPGRNTEAFF | TGTGCCAGCAGACCAAACCCAGGGCGGAACACTGAAGCTTTCTTT
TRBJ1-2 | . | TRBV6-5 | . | CASNEGNWGYGYTF | TGTGCCAGCAACGAGGGGAACTGGGGCTATGGCTACACCTTC
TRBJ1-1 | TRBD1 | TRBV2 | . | CASVRGIMNTEAFF | TGTGCCAGCGTCAGGGGGATCATGAACACTGAAGCTTTCTTT
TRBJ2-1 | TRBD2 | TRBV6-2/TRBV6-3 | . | CASSGRGAGGDGEQFF | TGTGCCAGCAGTGGACGAGGGGCGGGAGGGGATGGTGAGCAGTTCTTC
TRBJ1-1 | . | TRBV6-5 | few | CASIWAGGSEAFF | TGTGCCAGCATCTGGGCAGGTGGATCCGAAGCTTTCTTT
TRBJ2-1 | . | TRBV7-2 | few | CASSPQVGTRYNEQFF | TGTGCCAGCAGTCCCCAGGTTGGTACCAGGTACAATGAGCAGTTCTTC
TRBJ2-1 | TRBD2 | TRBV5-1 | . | CASSPGTSGNHYNEQFF | TGCGCCAGCAGCCCCGGGACTAGCGGGAACCATTACAATGAGCAGTTCTTC
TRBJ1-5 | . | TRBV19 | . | CASSIWGRDQNQPQHF | TGTGCCAGTAGTATTTGGGGCAGGGACCAAAATCAGCCCCAGCATTTT
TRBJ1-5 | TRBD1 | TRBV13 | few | CASSIGQGGNQPQHF | TGTGCCAGCAGCATTGGACAGGGTGGCAATCAGCCCCAGCATTTT
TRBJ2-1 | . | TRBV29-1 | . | CSHGRDLGDEQFF | TGCAGCCATGGCCGGGATCTGGGGGATGAGCAGTTCTTC
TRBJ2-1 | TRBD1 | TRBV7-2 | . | CASSSGQVGTSEQFF | TGTGCCAGCAGCTCCGGACAGGTGGGAACTTCTGAGCAGTTCTTC